This T cell receptor (beta chain) was sequenced for a study of blood T cell repertoires in COVID-19 (dated by TCRdb to 2018 to 2021). Turning to the overall study: Samples covering the acute and convalescent phases of COVID-19 were provided by collaborators in the United States, Italy and Spain. The repertoires were released in a freely available public database meant as a resource for research on the immune response to SARS-CoV-2. Nearly every sample came with metadata listing a de-identified subject ID, COVID-19 status, age in years and sex. HLA class I and class II types, where available, came from metadata supplied by the sample provider rather than from assay-based typing. The material from the prospective study consisted of cDNA or gDNA derived from T cells, B-cell-depleted T cells, or PBMCs. The dataset comprised deeply sampled blood TCRbeta repertoires from subjects exposed to, actively infected with, or recovered from COVID-19. Samples came from the ongoing ImmuneRACE study (first 160 participants) plus 1,254 subjects from 6 global collaborators. Findings and caveats that apply to the study as a whole: The quantity of clinical and demographic metadata differed by source and by participant and was supplied without curation.

Of note for this clone: Its target antigen remains unknown. The input lacks base qualities; no much larger clone sits a single base away.

TCRbeta CDR3 regions were amplified from genomic DNA using the immunoSEQ Assay, a bias-controlled multiplex PCR. In the source study's methods: The number of nucleated cells in each sample was estimated from the amplification of reference gene primers within the assay. To quantify the absolute abundance of each unique TCRbeta CDR3 rearrangement, sequence reads were collapsed and filtered. Productive Simpson clonality was computed per sample as the square root of Simpson's diversity index over productive rearrangements. Imported from immuneACCESS, the table was reduced by TCRdb to in-frame sequences with V and J called. These copies leave out some clones; in studies compared against another copy, an unresolved V gene accounts for under half, and the cause of the remainder is not known. The V and J calls and clone size were taken over from that table, and D and trimming were inferred from the DNA. This sample is represented by approximately 20,000 clones; roughly 88% of them were singletons. 3.2% of the sample belongs to the ten largest clones.

V loses 4 bases of germline sequence and J loses 3 bases, and the interval between the two ends is 13 bases. Spanning cysteine to phenylalanine, the CDR3 consists of 15 amino acids. Only CDR3 DNA remains: 45 bases, in frame from the first base. Reading the germline V gene gives CDR1 SGHRS and CDR2 YFSETQ. Whole blood was collected in K2EDTA tubes by collaborating institutions according to the institutions' own protocols. For TCRbeta analysis, collaborators shipped samples as frozen whole blood, isolated PBMCs, or DNA extracted from either of those sample types. This clonotype originated in a human donor in a cohort sampled during active COVID-19. The sample consisted of peripheral blood. Rearrangement joined TRBV5-1 to TRBJ1-4, and perhaps TRBD1 as D gene, on 5 matching bases. The base sequence is TGCGCCAGCAGCCCATTTCAGGGCGCTAATGAAAAACTGTTTTTT. The encoded protein is CASSPFQGANEKLFF.